This T cell receptor beta chain was recovered during a study of CD8+ T cells in alopecia areata. About the study: It was oral tofacitinib, at 5 to 10 mg twice daily, that treated patients received. A 6-month off-drug phase came after tofacitinib, which had lasted 6 to 18 months. For treated patients, severity scores reflected the percentage of scalp area affected. Study results and caveats: In blood and scalp, many expanded lesional clones persisted during tofacitinib.

Sequencing used cDNA as its template, made by extracting RNA and reverse transcribing it. Using immunoSEQ multiplex PCR, the repertoire was profiled, and TCRdb retains in-frame clones only, with some absent. The table has some 96,000 clones, 60% to 75% seen once. The sample's treatment: oral pan-JAK inhibitor, 5-10 mg twice daily. V was pared by 2 bases and J by 7 bases, with 3 bases between. The CDR3 is 11 residues long. Germline CDR1 is SGHAT and CDR2 is FQNNGV. Notes on this clone: Its antigen is still unknown.

The chain employs TRBV11-2 and TRBJ2-1, with unresolved D. Sequenced material: CD8+ T cells sorted from blood, taken at week 4, from a patient treated with tofacitinib. The receptor was isolated from a human donor with alopecia areata. CDR3 amino acids: CASSLSNEQFF. The DNA for the CDR3 is TGTGCCAGCAGCTTATCGAATGAGCAGTTCTTC.